Each of the 5 T cell receptor beta chains below was sequenced from the same sample in a study of T cell clones after liver transplantation (dated by TCRdb to about 2019). For these receptors, no antigen is known. Proliferating CFSE-low cells from the MLR were sequenced to define alloreactive TCRbeta sequences. Library construction relied on the immunoSEQ multiplex PCR assay. TCRdb stores this immuneACCESS table with in-frame sequences only. Part of the clones is absent; in the studies checked, under half of the shortfall reflects unresolved V genes, and no reason is known for the rest. This sample lists approximately 1,200 clones; less than 50% were detected once. About 18% of the sample is held by the ten biggest clonotypes. The specimen was CD4+ T cells from cultured PBMCs. These receptors all come from a human patient who received a liver transplant. After a transplant, the graft donor may have provided part of the T cells.

Within the sample, this clone is large. The CDR3, as DNA: TGTGCCAGCAGCTTAGGGCTAGCGGGAGGGCGCGATGAGCAGTTCTTC. Translation gives CASSLGLAGGRDEQFF. V and J are TRBV7-7 and TRBJ2-1, with 12 bases identical to TRBD2. The germline gives CDR1 SSHAT, CDR2 FNYEAQ (reference sequence). J lost 8 bases, V lost 1 base, and 6 bases had no gene match. The CDR3 is 16 residues long.

By sample share, this clone is large (0.1 to 1%). V is TRBV5-1 and J is TRBJ1-1; D is ambiguous. With 0 bases removed from V and 11 bases from J, the gap between germline ends came to 11 bases. Per germline, CDR1 SGHRS and CDR2 YFSETQ. The CDR3 has 12 amino acids. This CDR3 reads CASSLDGNTAFF. The DNA of the CDR3 is TGCGCCAGCAGCTTGGATGGGAATACGGCTTTCTTT.

This clone ranks as medium-sized. This sequence joins TRBV5-1 and TRBJ2-2; D is undetermined. The CDR3 extends over 14 amino acids. V lost 2 bases and J lost 4, with 9 bases in between. Per the germline V gene, CDR1 is SGHRS and CDR2 is YFSETQ. CDR3 region: CASSFGLVTGELFF. The CDR3 bases are TGCGCCAGCAGCTTCGGGCTAGTCACCGGGGAGCTGTTTTTT. Filled out from reference TRBV5-1 and TRBJ2-2, the complete variable domain reads KAGVTQTPRYLIKTRGQQVTLSCSPISGHRSVSWYQQTPGQGLQFLFEYFSETQRNKGNFPGRFSGRQFSNSRSEMNVSTLELGDSALYLCASSFGLVTGELFFGEGSRLTVL.

This chain links TRBV7-2 with TRBJ2-3; D gene ambiguous. With 9 bases removed from V and 4 bases from J, the gap between germline ends came to 11 bases. CDR1 SGHTA and CDR2 FQGNSA come from the germline V gene. The CDR3 is 12 amino acids. This chain's CDR3 is CASKTGPDTQYF. The CDR3 DNA reads TGTGCCAGTAAGACCGGGCCAGATACGCAGTATTTT.

Only a few counts were recorded for this clone. V gene TRBV18 combines with J gene TRBJ2-2, with a tentative D call TRBD1 (6 bases). The CDR3 totals 16 residues. Trimming cost V 2 bases and J 6 bases, with 16 bases left between them. The germline gives CDR1 KGHSH, CDR2 LQKENI. CDR3 nucleotides: TGTGCCAGCTCACCAGACAGGTCGGGGTCGTCCGGGGAGCTGTTTTTT. It is translated as CASSPDRSGSSGELFF.